One and the same sample provided the 7 T cell receptor beta chains below, sequenced in a study of blood T cell repertoires in COVID-19. The method was immunoSEQ multiplex PCR; TCRdb's version includes in-frame clones alone and lacks a portion of them. The sample has roughly 240,000 clones, approximately 85% seen once. Sequenced: PBMCs or T cells enriched from blood (not recorded which). The source of these receptors is a woman in her 50s with acute COVID-19.

The rearrangement links TRBV9 to TRBJ2-1; TRBD1 agrees at 9 bases. CDR3 size: 16 residues. After removal of 0 bases from V and 7 bases from J, the junction contained 8 bases not matched to a gene. Germline CDR1 is SGDLS and CDR2 is YYNGEE. The CDR3 DNA reads TGTGCCAGCAGCGTAGCTACGGGACAGGGAGGGAATGAGCAGTTCTTC. Protein product: CASSVATGQGGNEQFF.

The chain has TRBV7-2 and TRBJ2-2; 7 nucleotides match TRBD2. Germline lookup yields CDR1 SGHTA and CDR2 FQGNSA. This CDR3 region has 16 residues. Trimming cost V 1 base and J 1 base; bases outside gene matches: 3. The CDR3 sequence is CASSLVTSLNTGELFF. CDR3 nucleotides: TGTGCCAGCAGCTTAGTGACTAGCCTGAACACCGGGGAGCTGTTTTTT.

The V and J genes are TRBV19 and TRBJ1-2; D remains ambiguous. Germline V gene data show CDR1 as LNHDA and CDR2 as SQIVND (reference sequence). The germline V and J ends were trimmed by 1 base and 4 bases, with 10 bases remaining between them. The CDR3 contains 14 residues. CDR3 residues: CASSIGAGSYGYTF. As DNA, the CDR3 is TGTGCCAGTAGTATAGGGGCAGGTTCCTATGGCTACACCTTC.

The genes are TRBV7-9 and TRBJ2-7; a weak D match, TRBD2 (6 bases). Germline loops: CDR1 SEHNR, CDR2 FQNEAQ (reference sequence). V lost 6 bases, J lost 3 bases, and 12 bases lay in between. The CDR3 runs 13 residues. The CDR3 coding sequence is TGTGCCAGCAGTCGGACGGGGGTCTACGAGCAGTACTTC. Protein: CASSRTGVYEQYF.

This sequence joins TRBV3-1 (or the pseudogene TRBV3-2) and TRBJ1-6; 11 bases match TRBD1. CDR1 and CDR2 (germline): LGHDT, YNNKEL (reference sequence). V was pared by 0 bases and J by 6 bases, with 4 bases of the junction left unmatched. The CDR3 extends over 17 amino acids. The CDR3 loop is CASSQDLDRGPNSPLHF. In nucleotides, the CDR3 is TGTGCCAGCAGCCAAGATCTGGACAGGGGGCCTAATTCACCCCTCCACTTT.

The genes are TRBV6-5 and TRBJ1-2; 9 nucleotides line up with TRBD1. Germline V CDR1 and CDR2: MNHEY, SVGAGI. This CDR3 has 14 amino acids. V lost 0 bases and J lost 8; bases outside the gene matches: 4. CDR3 DNA sequence: TGTGCCAGCAGTTACTCGGGAACAGGGGGCGGCTACACCTTC. The encoded protein is CASSYSGTGGGYTF.

V is TRBV30 and J is TRBJ2-7, with a weak D call TRBD1 (5 bases). The V and J ends lost 2 bases and 3 bases respectively, with 14 bases between them. CDR3 length equals 14 residues. Per germline, CDR1 GTSNPN and CDR2 SVGIG (reference sequence). The CDR3 loop reads CAWSHQGTGYEQYF. The CDR3 DNA reads TGTGCCTGGAGTCACCAGGGAACCGGCTACGAGCAGTACTTC.